What follows are 23 T cell receptor beta chains derived from one specimen sequenced in a study of T cells after yellow fever vaccination. MiXCR, applied by TCRdb to the 5' RACE reads, yields one record per CDR3 protein. The table records a few hundred thousand distinct CDR3 sequences, around 8.1% of them present only once. Sequencing was performed on PBMCs, taken roughly 45 days after the first yellow fever vaccination. The origin of the receptors is a man aged 18 to 30 who received the YFV17D yellow fever vaccine.

The table lists this clonotype with many counts. V is TRBV7-2 and J is TRBJ2-3; D possibly uses TRBD1 or TRBD2 (6 bases each). Trimming left V 0 bases short and J 3 bases short, with 16 bases between. Germline CDR1 SGHTA, CDR2 FQGNSA. CDR3 length: 17 residues. The CDR3 here is CASSLAGGGSGTDTQYF. CDR3 coding DNA: TGTGCCAGCAGCTTAGCCGGAGGGGGGAGCGGGACAGATACGCAGTATTTT.

This clonotype showed up many times. This chain uses TRBV5-1 with TRBJ2-5; 9 bases are shared with TRBD1. The CDR3 sequence is 16 residues long. Germline CDR1 reads SGHRS; CDR2 reads YFSETQ. Trimming cost V 5 bases and J 0 bases; bases outside gene matches: 8. The CDR3 reads CASRRRTGEYQETQYF. The CDR3 DNA reads as TGCGCCAGCAGAAGACGGACAGGGGAGTACCAAGAGACCCAGTACTTC.

This clonotype has ten or more counts. This chain joins TRBV28 and TRBJ2-2, with D unclear. In germline, CDR1 is MDHEN, CDR2 SYDVKM. Between the trimmed V and J ends, which lost 5 bases and 2 bases, there was a span of 9 bases. There are 14 residues in the CDR3. The CDR3 region has the DNA TGTGCCAGCAGTCTGACCCATAACACCGGGGAGCTGTTTTTT. It specifies CASSLTHNTGELFF.

The table lists this clonotype with many counts. The rearrangement links TRBV5-1 to TRBJ2-5; D might be TRBD2 (7 bases). V shed 4 bases and J shed 5 bases, with 15 bases lying between them. CDR1 and CDR2 (germline): SGHRS, YFSETQ. The CDR3 length is 14 residues. The CDR3 loop reads CASSQGGGLETQYF. The CDR3 coding sequence is TGCGCCAGCAGCCAAGGGGGGGGACTGGAGACCCAGTACTTC.

This clonotype was counted ten times or more. The chain uses TRBV12-3 or TRBV12-4 and TRBJ2-7; possibly TRBD2 for D (5 bases). This CDR3 comprises 12 residues. V lost 3 bases and J 3 bases, leaving 6 bases between the germline ends. CDR3 bases: TGTGCCAGCAGTTTCGGGAACTACGAGCAGTACTTC. Its translation: CASSFGNYEQYF.

The rearrangement joins TRBV6-2 or TRBV6-3 to TRBJ1-6; 7 bases agree with TRBD1. Germline V gene lookup returns CDR1 MNHEY and CDR2 SVGEGT. V was pared by 7 bases and J by 5 bases, with 8 bases of the junction left unmatched. The CDR3 sequence is 15 residues long. The CDR3 spells CASTVLGTDNSPLHF. The CDR3 DNA reads TGTGCCAGCACCGTACTGGGGACAGATAATTCACCCCTCCACTTT.

The sample holds a few counts of this clonotype. As DNA, the CDR3 is TGTGCCAGCAGCCCCGGGAGCGTCGAGCAGTACTTC. Its protein is CASSPGSVEQYF. The rearrangement uses TRBV7-6 and TRBJ2-7, with D perhaps matching TRBD2 (6 bases). This CDR3 is 12 amino acids long. V dropped 5 bases and J dropped 6 bases, with 11 bases sitting between them. Germline loops: CDR1 SGHVS, CDR2 FNYEAQ. Using reference TRBV7-6 and TRBJ2-7 for the parts outside the CDR3, the full variable domain is GAGVSQSPRYKVTKRGQDVALRCDPISGHVSLYWYRQALGQGPEFLTYFNYEAQQDKSGLPNDRFSAERPEGSISTLTIQRTEQRDSAMYRCASSPGSVEQYFGPGTRLTVT.

The chain combines TRBV11-3 with TRBJ1-6, with D uncertain. Germline V lookup: CDR1 SGHNT, CDR2 YENEEA. V shed 5 bases and J shed 8 bases, with 10 bases lying between them. The CDR3 sequence is 13 residues long. The CDR3 reads CASSRDRDSPLHF. CDR3 DNA: TGTGCCAGCAGCAGGGATCGAGATTCACCCCTCCACTTT.

This clonotype was seen at least ten times. The genes are TRBV11-3 and TRBJ2-1; 9 bases are a match to TRBD1. CDR3 length: 14 amino acids. The V gene end was trimmed by 8 bases and the J gene end by 5 bases; junction bases not matched to a gene: 7. Per germline, CDR1 SGHNT and CDR2 YENEEA. CDR3 nucleotide sequence: TGTGCCAGCTCCCTGTGGACAGGGGACAATGAGCAGTTCTTC. Amino acids: CASSLWTGDNEQFF.

The sample holds many counts of this clonotype. V and J are TRBV5-4 and TRBJ1-1; no clear D gene. This CDR3 comprises 14 residues. Trimming removed 0 bases from V and 2 bases from J, with 8 bases in between. Germline V gives CDR1 SGHNT, CDR2 YYREEE (reference sequence). The CDR3 region has the DNA TGTGCCAGCAGCTTGGACCAGCTAAACACTGAAGCTTTCTTT. Translation gives CASSLDQLNTEAFF.

The table lists this clonotype with a few counts. The chain links TRBV15 to TRBJ2-4; the D is unclear. Germline V gene lookup returns CDR1 LNHNV and CDR2 YYDKDF (reference sequence). The CDR3 contains 16 residues. V dropped 3 bases and J dropped 0 bases, with 12 bases sitting between them. The CDR3: CATSRETALAKNIQYF. CDR3 nucleotide sequence: TGTGCCACCAGCAGGGAGACTGCCTTAGCCAAAAACATTCAGTACTTC.

This clonotype was detected ten times or more. The V gene is TRBV5-1, the J gene TRBJ2-1; 7 bases align to TRBD1. CDR1 is SGHRS, CDR2 YFSETQ, per germline. The CDR3 sequence is 17 residues long. V lost 3 bases, J lost 2 bases, and 11 bases stayed unmatched. The CDR3 region is CASSYFPGTETYNEQFF. The CDR3 nucleotides read TGCGCCAGCAGCTACTTTCCTGGGACAGAGACCTACAATGAGCAGTTCTTC.

A few counts support this clonotype. The chain employs TRBV25-1 and TRBJ1-6; D not certain. V lost 3 bases and J lost 7, with 10 bases in between. The CDR3 is made up of 14 amino acids. Germline V gives CDR1 MGHDK, CDR2 SYGVNS. CDR3 amino acids: CASSDAGPNSPLHF. The DNA of the CDR3 is TGTGCCAGCAGTGACGCAGGACCAAATTCACCCCTCCACTTT.

Ten or more counts support this clonotype. V is TRBV7-3 and J is TRBJ2-3; D perhaps matches TRBD2 (6 bases). In germline, CDR1 is SGHTA, CDR2 FQGTGA. The CDR3 extends over 14 amino acids. Deletions cut 5 bases from V and 2 bases from J, with 11 bases between. CDR3 DNA sequence: TGTGCCAGCAGCGGACTAAGCTCCACAGATACGCAGTATTTT. Amino acids: CASSGLSSTDTQYF.

The CDR3 region is CASSLGWDTEAFF. CDR3 coding DNA: TGTGCCAGCAGTCTCGGTTGGGACACTGAAGCTTTCTTT. This chain connects TRBV6-1 to TRBJ1-1; unclear D gene. The CDR3 length is 13 residues. The germline V gene encodes CDR1 MNHNS and CDR2 SASEGT. V dropped 5 bases and J dropped 3 bases, with 10 bases sitting between them.

This clonotype was counted between two and nine times. This rearrangement joins TRBV13 to TRBJ2-5; D not certain. Germline lookup yields CDR1 PRHDT and CDR2 FYEKMQ (reference sequence). V shed 1 base and J shed 1 base, with 7 bases lying between them. The CDR3 sequence is 14 residues long. The CDR3 is CASSLDGFQETQYF. The CDR3 nucleotides are TGTGCCAGCAGCTTAGACGGCTTCCAAGAGACCCAGTACTTC.

This clonotype showed up just a few times. The V gene is TRBV6-5, the J gene TRBJ1-2; D gene uncertain. This CDR3 is built from 17 residues. Per germline, CDR1 MNHEY and CDR2 SVGAGI. The V and J ends lost 0 bases and 5 bases respectively, with 19 bases between them. The CDR3 DNA is TGTGCCAGCAGTTACTCGAATCAAAAGCCGGATCCATATGGCTACACCTTC. It specifies CASSYSNQKPDPYGYTF.

This clonotype was found a few times. This rearrangement joins TRBV7-2 to TRBJ2-5; D is possibly TRBD1 (5 bases). V dropped 6 bases and J dropped 1 base, with 15 bases sitting between them. Germline values: CDR1 SGHTA, CDR2 FQGNSA. This CDR3 has 15 residues. The CDR3 loop is CASRRQLGFQETQYF. Written as DNA, the CDR3 is TGTGCCAGCAGGAGACAGCTGGGGTTCCAAGAGACCCAGTACTTC.

This clonotype was counted only a few times. The chain links TRBV7-9 to TRBJ2-6; 8 nucleotides line up with TRBD1. The germline gives CDR1 SEHNR, CDR2 FQNEAQ (reference sequence). The trim removed 2 bases at V and 1 base at J, leaving 4 bases unmatched. The CDR3 extends over 17 amino acids. Here the CDR3 reads CASSLSGTGSGANVLTF. The CDR3 DNA reads TGTGCCAGCAGCTTATCCGGGACAGGTTCTGGGGCCAACGTCCTGACTTTC.

This clonotype was seen a few times. The V call is TRBV6-2 or TRBV6-3, the J call TRBJ2-7; a possible D gene is TRBD1 (5 bases). CDR3 size: 15 residues. V was clipped by 6 bases and J by 2 bases, with 17 bases between them. Germline V CDR1 and CDR2: MNHEY, SVGEGT. The CDR3: CASSPRQRITYEQYF. CDR3 nucleotides: TGTGCCAGCAGCCCCAGACAGAGGATAACCTACGAGCAGTACTTC.

The V and J genes are TRBV25-1 and TRBJ2-7, with a weak D call TRBD2 (5 bases). This CDR3 spans 12 amino acids. Trimming removed 10 bases at V and 3 bases at J, with 13 bases between. The germline CDR1 and CDR2 sequences are MGHDK and SYGVNS. CDR3 coding DNA: TGTGCCACTCGGACTTTTGGCTACGAGCAGTACTTC. This codes for CATRTFGYEQYF.

This clonotype was picked up a small number of times. The V and J genes are TRBV5-1 and TRBJ2-7; TRBD1 matches 7 bases. The V gene's germline CDR1 is SGHRS and CDR2 YFSETQ. The CDR3 loop spans 15 amino acids. V lost 0 bases to trimming and J lost 5 bases; unmatched junction nucleotides: 8. CDR3 in amino acids: CASSLAWTGEDEQYF. In DNA form, the CDR3 reads TGCGCCAGCAGCTTGGCGTGGACAGGCGAGGACGAGCAGTACTTC.

This clonotype turned up a few times. The rearrangement uses TRBV7-2 and TRBJ1-6, with D tentatively TRBD1 (5 bases). CDR1 and CDR2 from the germline V gene are SGHTA and FQGNSA. Between the trimmed V and J ends, which lost 5 bases and 9 bases, there was a span of 14 bases. The CDR3 spans 14 residues. CDR3 nucleotide sequence: TGTGCCAGCAGCCCGAGGGGCCTTGGTTCACCCCTCCACTTT. It translates to CASSPRGLGSPLHF.